Detailed here is one TCR beta chain. Profiling relied on immunoSEQ multiplex PCR, and the TCRdb table lists in-frame clones only, not all of them. The table has 34,000 or so clones, about 95% seen once; the top ten hold 5% to 7%. The CDR3 has 16 amino acids. V shed 4 bases and J shed 5 bases, with 19 bases lying between them. Germline CDR1 and CDR2: SGHRS and YFSETQ. Treatment here: preoperative locoregional IRX-2 cytokine immunotherapy. This sample was included in a study of preoperative IRX-2 immunotherapy in early breast cancer. This chain connects TRBV5-1 to TRBJ2-1; D uncertain. The clonotype originates from a human donor with breast cancer. Sampling was conducted from a patient treated with IRX-2 immunotherapy. CDR3 sequence reads: CASSQRATSVDNEQFF. As DNA, the CDR3 is TGCGCCAGCAGCCAACGAGCGACGAGTGTCGACAATGAGCAGTTCTTC.